This T cell receptor (beta chain) was sequenced in a study of vaccination effects on CD4 cells after COVID-19. Details on this clone: As yet, its antigen is unknown.

It was after 10 days of culture that CD4+ T cells were isolated. The protocol was immunoSEQ multiplex PCR, while the TCRdb copy is restricted to in-frame clones and leaves out a portion. The top ten hold 4.5% to 6% of the sample, which has some 50,000 clones, approximately 70% seen once. The clonotype comes from a human donor who received a COVID-19 vaccine. The material was CD4+ T cells from PBMCs cultured without peptide, obtained before COVID-19 vaccination.

In DNA form, the CDR3 reads TGTGCCATCAGTGAGTCCAGGGTTAATGAAAAACTGTTTTTT. Protein: CAISESRVNEKLFF. J is TRBJ1-4 and V is TRBV10-3; weak D call: TRBD1 (5 bases). V shed 0 bases and J shed 4 bases, with 6 bases lying between them. The germline V gene has CDR1 ENHRY and CDR2 SYGVKD. The CDR3 is 14 amino acids.